The subject of this entry is one TCR beta chain. This specimen belongs to a study of T cells after yellow fever vaccination. Trimming shortened V by 7 bases and J by 9 bases, and 15 bases separated the two germline ends. Germline CDR1 and CDR2: SGHDT and YYEEEE. The CDR3 sequence is 12 residues long. TCRdb recomputed calls from the 5' RACE reads with MiXCR, one row per CDR3 protein. The data show around 550,000 distinct CDR3 sequences, about a fifth seen once. The material was PBMCs, obtained 15 days after the yellow fever booster vaccination. This TCR derives from a man aged 25 to 40 who received the YFV17D yellow fever vaccine. The chain combines TRBV5-6 with TRBJ2-3; D may match TRBD1 or TRBD2 (5 bases each). CDR3 nucleotide sequence: TGTGCCAGCGTTACCGGGGCGGCGACGCAGTATTTT. Protein: CASVTGAATQYF.